Below, 27 T cell receptor beta chains from the same sample are listed, as sequenced in a study of T cell responses to AZD1222 COVID-19 vaccine. Repertoires were generated with immunoSEQ multiplex PCR, while TCRdb's copy carries only in-frame clones and drops some. The data hold 150,000 to 200,000 clones, with about 90% observed a single time. The starting material was peripheral blood, obtained 28 days after the second AZD1222 dose. Every receptor here comes from an adult who received the AZD1222 COVID-19 vaccine.

This chain connects TRBV5-8 to TRBJ2-1; D is ambiguous. Trimming removed 0 bases at V and 1 base at J, with 8 bases between. CDR3 length: 15 amino acids. Germline CDR1 SGHTS, CDR2 YDEGEE. This CDR3 is CASSLEGPSYNEQFF. Here the CDR3 DNA reads TGTGCCAGCAGCTTGGAAGGGCCTTCCTACAATGAGCAGTTCTTC. The full variable domain, in which reference TRBV5-8 and TRBJ2-1 provide the parts outside the CDR3, is EAGVTQSPTHLIKTRGQQATLRCSPISGHTSVYWYQQALGLGLQFLLWYDEGEERNRGNFPPRFSGRQFPNYSSELNVNALELEDSALYLCASSLEGPSYNEQFFGPGTRLTVL.

The V call is TRBV6-5, the J call TRBJ1-2, with D maybe TRBD1 (5 bases). V dropped 8 bases and J dropped 8 bases, with 18 bases sitting between them. CDR1 and CDR2 (germline): MNHEY, SVGAGI. CDR3 size: 13 residues. The CDR3 nucleotides are TGTGCCAGCCAAGGGGCCTCGGCAGGAGGCTACACCTTC. Translating gives CASQGASAGGYTF.

The gene calls are TRBV6-5 and TRBJ1-4; the D gene is possibly TRBD1 (5 bases). Germline values: CDR1 MNHEY, CDR2 SVGAGI. Trimming took 6 bases from V and 7 from J, leaving 15 bases between them. The CDR3 totals 14 residues. The CDR3 region has the DNA TGTGCCAGCAGGGATAATCAGGGTAGTGAAAAACTGTTTTTT. Translation gives CASRDNQGSEKLFF.

The chain links TRBV7-2 to TRBJ1-3, with D perhaps matching TRBD1 (5 bases). Trimming took 7 bases from V and 0 from J, leaving 19 bases between them. Germline lookup yields CDR1 SGHTA and CDR2 FQGNSA. This CDR3 contains 17 residues. CDR3 sequence (DNA): TGTGCCAGCACCCCACAAGGGACGCTACTCTCTGGAAACACCATATATTTT. Amino acid sequence: CASTPQGTLLSGNTIYF.

The chain combines TRBV5-1 with TRBJ1-1; 8 bases are shared with TRBD1. CDR1 and CDR2 from the germline V gene are SGHRS and YFSETQ. This CDR3 is 14 amino acids long. J was trimmed by 1 base and V by 4 bases; bases with no gene match: 3. CDR3 sequence: CASSDGTGNTEAFF. For the CDR3, the DNA is TGCGCCAGCAGCGATGGGACAGGGAACACTGAAGCTTTCTTT.

V usage is TRBV7-9 and J usage is TRBJ1-1; D is perhaps TRBD1 (5 bases). The V end lost 2 bases, the J end lost 1 base, and 14 bases lay between the germline ends. Germline-derived CDR1 and CDR2 are SEHNR and FQNEAQ (reference sequence). This CDR3 has 16 residues. CDR3 sequence: CASSLSGVGSNTEAFF. The DNA of the CDR3 is TGTGCCAGCAGCTTATCGGGGGTAGGATCGAACACTGAAGCTTTCTTT.

In this sample, this clone turned up a few times. V and J are TRBV7-2 and TRBJ2-3; D is perhaps TRBD1 or TRBD2 (5 bases each). The CDR3 extends over 16 amino acids. Germline values: CDR1 SGHTA, CDR2 FQGNSA. V was cut by 3 bases and J by 2 bases, with 15 bases left in between. CDR3 protein: CASSLERGRFTDTQYF. CDR3 nucleotide sequence: TGTGCCAGCAGCTTGGAGAGGGGAAGGTTCACAGATACGCAGTATTTT.

The genes are TRBV30 and TRBJ1-6, with D unclear. CDR1 is GTSNPN, CDR2 SVGIG, per germline (reference sequence). Trimming left V 5 bases short and J 1 base short, with 15 bases between. CDR3 size: 16 residues. The CDR3 DNA follows: TGTGCCTGGGCGACGGAGGTTAGGTCCTATAATTCACCCCTCCACTTT. This translates into CAWATEVRSYNSPLHF.

The chain combines TRBV2 with TRBJ1-3; D uncertain. V lost 6 bases, J lost 0 bases, and 9 bases lay in between. The CDR3 contains 14 residues. Germline CDR1 and CDR2: SNHLY and FYNNEI. For the CDR3, the DNA is TGTGCCAGCAGAATACCGCTCTCTGGAAACACCATATATTTT. It codes for CASRIPLSGNTIYF. Full variable domain (rest looked up from reference TRBV2 and TRBJ1-3): EPEVTQTPSHQVTQMGQEVILRCVPISNHLYFYWYRQILGQKVEFLVSFYNNEISEKSEIFDDQFSVERPDGSNFTLKIRSTKLEDSAMYFCASRIPLSGNTIYFGEGSWLTVV.

The chain carries TRBV7-2 and TRBJ2-5; TRBD2 is a possible D gene (6 bases). The ends were cut back, 7 bases at V and 1 base at J, with 13 bases in the middle. The CDR3 covers 14 residues. Germline lookup yields CDR1 SGHTA and CDR2 FQGNSA. Written as DNA, the CDR3 is TGTGCCAGCAATAGGGAGGCCCGCCAAGAGACCCAGTACTTC. Translated, it gives CASNREARQETQYF.

This chain uses TRBV14 with TRBJ1-6; no clear D. This CDR3 spans 16 amino acids. Germline CDR1 reads SGHDN; CDR2 reads FVKESK. The V end was cut by 1 base, the J end by 7 bases, with 14 bases between. The CDR3 bases are TGTGCCAGCAGCCAAGTGGTGGGCCAAGGGAATTCACCCCTCCACTTT. Encoded protein: CASSQVVGQGNSPLHF.

The chain recombines TRBV19 with TRBJ1-2; D is uncertain. CDR3 length: 13 amino acids. Trimming took 6 bases from V and 5 from J, leaving 13 bases between them. Germline-derived CDR1 and CDR2 are LNHDA and SQIVND (reference sequence). CDR3 in DNA: TGTGCCAGTAGATCTGGACCCCTGTATGGCTACACCTTC. The encoded protein is CASRSGPLYGYTF.

This rearrangement joins TRBV4-2 to TRBJ1-1, with 8 bases that match TRBD1. Germline CDR1 and CDR2: LGHNA and YNFKEQ. CDR3 length: 13 amino acids. V lost 5 bases, J lost 4 bases, and 3 bases stayed unmatched. CDR3 sequence (DNA): TGTGCCAGCAGCGAACAGGGGGGCACTGAAGCTTTCTTT. This encodes CASSEQGGTEAFF.

The chain recombines TRBV19 with TRBJ2-2; TRBD2 matches 12 bases. Losses at the gene ends were 10 bases for V and 3 bases for J; bases not matched to a gene: 6. Germline values: CDR1 LNHDA, CDR2 SQIVND (reference sequence). CDR3 size: 15 residues. CDR3 coding DNA: TGTGCCACCGAGACTAGCGGGGGTTACACCGGGGAGCTGTTTTTT. Its protein is CATETSGGYTGELFF.

With regard to this clone: This sample includes further DNA sequences coding for the same CDR3. The rearrangement links TRBV5-1 to TRBJ2-2; a possible D gene is TRBD1 (6 bases). V was clipped by 0 bases and J by 5 bases, with 8 bases between them. Per the germline V gene, CDR1 is SGHRS and CDR2 is YFSETQ. This CDR3 contains 14 residues. CDR3: CASSLGQGTGELFF. The CDR3 DNA sequence: TGCGCCAGCAGCTTGGGGCAGGGGACCGGGGAGCTGTTTTTT. The whole variable domain, remainder taken from reference TRBV5-1 and TRBJ2-2, is KAGVTQTPRYLIKTRGQQVTLSCSPISGHRSVSWYQQTPGQGLQFLFEYFSETQRNKGNFPGRFSGRQFSNSRSEMNVSTLELGDSALYLCASSLGQGTGELFFGEGSRLTVL.

The chain is built from TRBV5-1 and TRBJ2-7, with D maybe TRBD1 (5 bases). The CDR3 runs 14 residues. Germline V gene data show CDR1 as SGHRS and CDR2 as YFSETQ. V lost 4 bases, J lost 6 bases, and 17 bases lay in between. CDR3 region: CASSLGGAAGEQYF. The CDR3 bases are TGCGCCAGCAGCCTCGGTGGGGCGGCAGGCGAGCAGTACTTC.

This chain uses TRBV5-6 with TRBJ2-7; no clear D gene. V dropped 9 bases and J dropped 0 bases, with 19 bases sitting between them. This CDR3 is built from 15 residues. CDR1 SGHDT and CDR2 YYEEEE come from the germline V gene. The CDR3 sequence: CANKSPVRSSYEQYF. CDR3 sequence (DNA): TGTGCCAACAAGAGTCCAGTCCGAAGCTCCTACGAGCAGTACTTC.

The chain combines TRBV28 with TRBJ1-2, with D perhaps TRBD1 (5 bases). V dropped 3 bases and J dropped 5 bases, with 13 bases sitting between them. The CDR3 extends over 14 amino acids. CDR1 is MDHEN and CDR2 is SYDVKM in the germline V gene. CDR3 coding DNA: TGTGCCAGCAGTTTTAAGGGGAGGAATTATGGCTACACCTTC. Residues: CASSFKGRNYGYTF.

The chain employs TRBV25-1 and TRBJ1-1; 7 bases are a match to TRBD1. Germline V lookup: CDR1 MGHDK, CDR2 SYGVNS. The CDR3 runs 14 residues. Unmatched junction bases numbered 5, after V lost 6 bases and J lost 1 base. CDR3 amino acids: CASRTGTANTEAFF. The CDR3 DNA sequence: TGTGCCAGCAGAACCGGGACAGCGAACACTGAAGCTTTCTTT.

The genes are TRBV5-1 and TRBJ2-5; the match to TRBD2 covers 9 bases. This CDR3 comprises 16 residues. J lost 1 base, V lost 0 bases, and 4 bases had no gene match. The germline CDR1 and CDR2 sequences are SGHRS and YFSETQ. The CDR3 loop is CASSLAWRGGQETQYF. The CDR3 DNA reads TGCGCCAGCAGCTTGGCTTGGCGGGGGGGCCAAGAGACCCAGTACTTC.

V is TRBV5-4 and J is TRBJ2-3; 14 bases align to TRBD2. The CDR3 runs to 18 residues. J gave up 1 base and V 4 bases, and 8 bases lay outside the gene matches. Germline V gives CDR1 SGHNT, CDR2 YYREEE (reference sequence). CDR3 in amino acids: CASSTRRLAGGGTDTQYF. CDR3 sequence (DNA): TGTGCCAGCAGCACCCGTCGACTAGCGGGGGGGGGCACAGATACGCAGTATTTT.

V is TRBV3-1 (or the pseudogene TRBV3-2) and J is TRBJ2-7; no reliable D call. Between the trimmed V and J ends, which lost 5 bases and 0 bases, there was a span of 11 bases. Germline V gene data show CDR1 as LGHDT and CDR2 as YNNKEL (reference sequence). The CDR3 has 14 amino acids. CDR3 amino acids: CASSDTSVSYEQYF. The CDR3 DNA reads TGTGCCAGCAGCGATACTTCCGTCTCCTACGAGCAGTACTTC.

The chain recombines TRBV19 with TRBJ2-5; 7 positions match TRBD2. With 8 bases clipped from V and 4 bases from J, the junction kept 4 bases outside the gene matches. Germline loops: CDR1 LNHDA, CDR2 SQIVND (reference sequence). The CDR3 spans 12 residues. This chain's CDR3 is CASGRGRETQYF. Written as DNA, the CDR3 is TGTGCCAGTGGGAGGGGAAGAGAGACCCAGTACTTC.

The chain combines TRBV28 with TRBJ1-3; a weak D match, TRBD1 (6 bases). The ends were cut back, 2 bases at V and 0 bases at J, with 11 bases in the middle. This CDR3 has 16 amino acids. Per the germline V gene, CDR1 is MDHEN and CDR2 is SYDVKM. Written as DNA, the CDR3 is TGTGCCAGCAGTTTAGGGGGACAAACCTCTGGAAACACCATATATTTT. This sequence encodes CASSLGGQTSGNTIYF.

This chain links TRBV3-1 (or the pseudogene TRBV3-2) with TRBJ1-5, with D maybe TRBD1 (5 bases). The CDR3 length is 13 residues. V dropped 5 bases and J dropped 7 bases, with 12 bases sitting between them. Germline V CDR1 and CDR2: LGHDT, YNNKEL (reference sequence). The CDR3 sequence: CASSSRGGQPQHF. The CDR3 DNA reads TGTGCCAGCAGCTCAAGGGGCGGACAGCCCCAGCATTTT.

The chain employs TRBV6-5 and TRBJ1-2, with a possible D match to TRBD1 (5 bases). The germline gives CDR1 MNHEY, CDR2 SVGAGI. This CDR3 region has 13 residues. V was shortened by 2 bases and J by 8 bases, with 12 bases between the two germline ends. The CDR3 nucleotides are TGTGCCAGCAGTTACGGGCAGGGTGGCGGCTACACCTTC. Protein: CASSYGQGGGYTF.

The chain has TRBV19 and TRBJ1-1; 7 bases are a match to TRBD1. The V gene's germline CDR1 is LNHDA and CDR2 SQIVND (reference sequence). Unmatched junction bases numbered 6, after V lost 5 bases and J lost 0 bases. CDR3 length equals 15 residues. The CDR3 DNA reads as TGTGCCAGTAGTCTACAGGGGAGAATGAACACTGAAGCTTTCTTT. It encodes CASSLQGRMNTEAFF.